A selection of T cell receptor beta chains follows, all from one sample in a study of blood T cell repertoires in COVID-19. Profiling relied on immunoSEQ multiplex PCR, and the TCRdb table lists in-frame clones only, not all of them. The sample lists roughly 290,000 clones; about 80% were seen once. The sample comprised peripheral blood. The source is a person between 65 and 79 years old with COVID-19, enrolled during active disease. CDR3s include the opening cysteine and the closing phenylalanine or tryptophan. The D gene is left open where the match is weak. Clone size is stated in some rows and not others, as once, few, many or a class when expanded.

TRBV30	-	TRBJ2-1	-	CAWSQGYYNEQFF	TGTGCCTGGAGTCAGGGGTACTACAATGAGCAGTTCTTC
TRBV7-2	TRBD2	TRBJ2-1	-	CASSPLGSGVAGNLNEQFF	TGTGCCAGCAGCCCCCTTGGTAGCGGGGTAGCGGGAAATCTAAATGAGCAGTTCTTC
TRBV9	-	TRBJ1-4	-	CASSPHDRNEKLFF	TGTGCCAGCAGCCCCCACGACAGGAATGAAAAACTGTTTTTT
TRBV11-2	-	TRBJ1-6	-	CASSPQGPRSPLHF	TGTGCCAGCAGCCCTCAGGGGCCTAGATCACCCCTCCACTTT
TRBV18	TRBD1	TRBJ2-5	few	CASSPWTGKETQYF	TGTGCCAGCTCACCGTGGACAGGGAAAGAGACCCAGTACTTC
TRBV28	TRBD2	TRBJ2-3	-	CASSFGLANLDTQYF	TGTGCCAGCAGTTTCGGACTAGCCAATTTGGATACGCAGTATTTT
TRBV20-1	-	TRBJ2-5	-	CSASVQETQYF	TGCAGTGCTAGCGTCCAAGAGACCCAGTACTTC
TRBV28	-	TRBJ1-2	-	CASSLVGFGYGYTF	TGTGCCAGCAGTTTAGTCGGTTTTGGCTATGGCTACACCTTC
TRBV11-2	TRBD2	TRBJ2-5	-	CASSSGTSGEQETQYF	TGTGCCAGCAGCTCCGGGACTAGCGGGGAACAAGAGACCCAGTACTTC
TRBV7-3	-	TRBJ2-1	-	CASRVGGSNEQFF	TGTGCCAGCAGGGTGGGAGGCTCGAATGAGCAGTTCTTC
TRBV20-1	-	TRBJ1-5	-	CSASVVSGTQPQHF	TGCAGTGCTAGTGTGGTTTCGGGTACTCAGCCCCAGCATTTT
TRBV7-3	-	TRBJ1-1	-	CASSFSMNTEAFF	TGTGCCAGCAGCTTTAGTATGAACACTGAAGCTTTCTTT
TRBV25-1	TRBD2	TRBJ2-4	few	CASSEGLAGVNIQYF	TGTGCCAGCAGTGAGGGACTAGCGGGAGTAAACATTCAGTACTTC
TRBV15	TRBD2	TRBJ2-5	-	CATSRSGLAGPQETQYF	TGTGCCACCAGCAGATCGGGACTAGCGGGGCCACAAGAGACCCAGTACTTC
TRBV9	TRBD1	TRBJ2-7	-	CASSVAGTDYEQYF	TGTGCCAGCAGCGTAGCAGGGACAGACTACGAGCAGTACTTC
TRBV5-4	-	TRBJ2-1	-	CASSLGVNEQFF	TGTGCCAGCAGCCTCGGTGTCAATGAGCAGTTCTTC
TRBV15	-	TRBJ2-5	-	CATSRGLLGGGRQETQYF	TGTGCCACCAGCAGAGGTCTTTTAGGGGGGGGCCGCCAAGAGACCCAGTACTTC
TRBV12-3/TRBV12-4	-	TRBJ1-5	once	CASLQIRGQPQHF	TGTGCCAGCCTCCAAATCAGAGGTCAGCCCCAGCATTTT
TRBV2	TRBD2	TRBJ2-2	-	CASKGLVNGELFF	TGTGCCAGCAAGGGACTAGTAAACGGGGAGCTGTTTTTT